This record looks at one TCR beta chain sequence and its context. What it binds is unknown. By way of CD45RO/CCR7/CD25/CD127/CD95/CD27, the CD4+ regulatory, stem cell-like memory, central memory and naive cells were sorted. This entry comes from a study of beta chain features in type 1 diabetes. Study results and limitations: TCRB CDR3 length was moderately but significantly reduced in all four CD4+ subsets of Type 1 diabetes patients.

The sequenced template was cDNA made from the entire isolated RNA. It was found that naive, central memory and regulatory T cell samples averaged around 3.7 million reads. Produced via immunoSEQ multiplex PCR; TCRdb's table is partial and in-frame only. The sample contains hundreds of thousands of clones, around an eighth of which appear only once. V was clipped by 4 bases and J by 2 bases; unmatched bases: 20. The germline gives CDR1 MDHEN, CDR2 SYDVKM. The CDR3 is 21 amino acids. Sequenced input: naive CD4+ T cells from blood. The V call is TRBV28, the J call TRBJ1-3; TRBD1 aligns across 10 bases. The TCR was taken from a man between 18 and 29 years old with type 1 diabetes. Here the CDR3 reads CASSSTPGQGTNPLTGNTIYF. The CDR3, as DNA: TGTGCCAGCAGTTCAACGCCGGGACAGGGGACGAACCCCCTGACTGGAAACACCATATATTTT.